The 17 T cell receptor beta chains in this list originate from one sample, sequenced in a study of OX40 agonist ivuxolimab in advanced cancers. Sequenced by immunoSEQ multiplex PCR; TCRdb stores in-frame clones only, minus some. The sample holds about 24,000 clones, approximately 90% seen once. The input for sequencing was CD4+ or CD8+ T cells sorted from blood, taken in a trial of the OX40 agonist ivuxolimab. The origin of the receptors is an adult with an advanced solid tumor such as melanoma, head and neck, liver or kidney cancer.

The chain joins TRBV7-9 to TRBJ2-7; D may correspond to TRBD1 or TRBD2 (5 bases each). V lost 5 bases to trimming and J lost 6 bases, with 23 bases between them. Germline values: CDR1 SEHNR, CDR2 FQNEAQ (reference sequence). This CDR3 region has 16 residues. The chain's CDR3 is CASSAKVGLGTSEQYF. In DNA form, the CDR3 reads TGTGCCAGCAGCGCGAAGGTAGGCTTGGGGACGTCCGAGCAGTACTTC.

The rearrangement links TRBV7-9 to TRBJ2-2; D ambiguous. CDR1 and CDR2 (germline): SEHNR, FQNEAQ (reference sequence). V was pared by 5 bases and J by 4 bases, with 11 bases between. The CDR3 totals 14 residues. The CDR3 loop reads CASSHDWTTGELFF. CDR3 coding DNA: TGTGCCAGCAGCCACGACTGGACCACCGGGGAGCTGTTTTTT.

The rearrangement joins TRBV2 to TRBJ2-5; 10 bases match TRBD2. Germline V gene data show CDR1 as SNHLY and CDR2 as FYNNEI. Germline trimming cut 4 bases from V and 5 bases from J; bases unmatched to any gene: 7. This CDR3 is 15 amino acids long. DNA of the CDR3: TGTGCCAGCAGTGTGCCTAGCGGGAGTATGGAGACCCAGTACTTC. Protein: CASSVPSGSMETQYF. The complete variable domain, with remaining parts taken from reference TRBV2 and TRBJ2-5, reads EPEVTQTPSHQVTQMGQEVILRCVPISNHLYFYWYRQILGQKVEFLVSFYNNEISEKSEIFDDQFSVERPDGSNFTLKIRSTKLEDSAMYFCASSVPSGSMETQYFGPGTRLLVL.

This clone was detected only once. The chain is built from TRBV19 and TRBJ1-1; 7 bases are a match to TRBD1. This CDR3 has 14 residues. Germline-derived CDR1 and CDR2 are LNHDA and SQIVND (reference sequence). V shed 3 bases, J shed 2 bases, and the junction held 3 bases outside the gene matches. CDR3 nucleotides: TGTGCCAGTAGTATTAACAGGGGAAACACTGAAGCTTTCTTT. Its translation is CASSINRGNTEAFF.

The chain uses TRBV20-1 and TRBJ1-1, with D hard to call. V was pared by 3 bases and J by 8 bases, with 10 bases between. The length of the CDR3 is 11 residues. Germline V gene data show CDR1 as DFQATT and CDR2 as SNEGSKA (reference sequence). The chain's CDR3 is CSARVREEAFF. CDR3 nucleotide sequence: TGCAGTGCTAGGGTCCGGGAGGAAGCTTTCTTT.

This chain connects TRBV28 to TRBJ1-2, with D perhaps matching TRBD1 (5 bases). This CDR3 contains 13 residues. V was shortened by 8 bases and J by 5 bases, with 15 bases between the two germline ends. Germline V gives CDR1 MDHEN, CDR2 SYDVKM. CDR3 sequence (DNA): TGTGCCAGCCGCCTCGGGGGGGGGTATGGCTACACCTTC. It specifies CASRLGGGYGYTF.

V usage is TRBV19 and J usage is TRBJ2-2; perhaps TRBD1 as D (5 bases). CDR3 length: 14 residues. The germline CDR1 and CDR2 sequences are LNHDA and SQIVND (reference sequence). Trimming removed 3 bases at V and 6 bases at J, with 11 bases between. The CDR3 DNA is TGTGCCAGTAGTATGGACACGGTATCCGGGGAGCTGTTTTTT. It yields the protein CASSMDTVSGELFF.

The rearrangement links TRBV6-6 to TRBJ2-6; 7 bases are a match to TRBD2. The germline V gene has CDR1 MNHNY and CDR2 SVGAGI (reference sequence). Trimming cost V 6 bases and J 2 bases; bases outside gene matches: 4. CDR3 length: 15 amino acids. CDR3 in amino acids: CASSSTSAGANVLTF. The CDR3 nucleotides read TGTGCCAGCAGCTCCACTAGCGCTGGGGCCAACGTCCTGACTTTC.

The V and J genes are TRBV21-1 and TRBJ2-1; the table's D call, TRBD1, has no DNA check behind it. TRBV21-1 is annotated as a pseudogene. CDR3 length equals 14 residues. The DNA of the CDR3 is TGTGCCAGCAGCAAAGAACCGGACAGGTCGAAACAGTTCTTC. Protein product: CASSKEPDRSKQFF.

V usage is TRBV5-5 and J usage is TRBJ2-1, with 10 bases lining up with TRBD1. CDR3 size: 14 residues. Germline CDR1 and CDR2: SGHKS and YYEKEE (reference sequence). Trimming removed 4 bases from V and 8 bases from J; junction bases left unmatched: 6. The CDR3 loop is CASSAGQGRDEQFF. CDR3 DNA sequence: TGTGCCAGCAGCGCGGGACAGGGGAGAGATGAGCAGTTCTTC.

The rearrangement uses TRBV11-1 and TRBJ1-1; no clear D. The CDR3 loop spans 13 amino acids. Germline loops: CDR1 SGHAT, CDR2 FQDESV (reference sequence). V was clipped by 5 bases and J by 3 bases, with 10 bases between them. CDR3 in DNA: TGTGCCAGCAGCCTACAGCGAGACACTGAAGCTTTCTTT. It encodes CASSLQRDTEAFF.

V and J are TRBV6-5 and TRBJ2-5, with D uncertain. The V and J ends lost 7 bases and 3 bases respectively, with 9 bases between them. CDR3 length equals 12 residues. Germline CDR1 is MNHEY and CDR2 is SVGAGI. CDR3 DNA: TGTGCCAGCATGACAAGGAAAGAGACCCAGTACTTC. It codes for CASMTRKETQYF.

In this sample, this clone turned up a few times. The chain employs TRBV28 and TRBJ1-5; D might be TRBD1 (6 bases). The germline V gene has CDR1 MDHEN and CDR2 SYDVKM. This CDR3 comprises 15 residues. V was shortened by 6 bases and J by 6 bases, with 18 bases between the two germline ends. The CDR3 nucleotides read TGTGCCAGCAGCCGATGGGGGCAGAGAGGTCAGCCCCAGCATTTT. This gives the protein CASSRWGQRGQPQHF.

This sequence joins TRBV5-4 and TRBJ1-1; no reliable D call. This CDR3 is 13 amino acids long. Germline CDR1 is SGHNT and CDR2 is YYREEE (reference sequence). The V and J ends lost 1 base and 4 bases respectively, with 8 bases between them. The CDR3 coding sequence is TGTGCCAGCAGCTTGCAAGGGCCCACTGAAGCTTTCTTT. Protein product: CASSLQGPTEAFF.

The chain uses TRBV27 and TRBJ1-2; no clear D. The CDR3 has 13 residues. Germline V gives CDR1 MNHEY, CDR2 SMNVEV (reference sequence). Trimming left V 6 bases short and J 4 bases short, with 12 bases between. This CDR3 reads CASRGQKGYGYTF. The DNA for the CDR3 is TGTGCCAGCAGAGGGCAGAAGGGCTATGGCTACACCTTC.

This clone was seen more than once but under ten times. The chain joins TRBV19 to TRBJ2-1; 8 bases agree with TRBD2. The CDR3 totals 15 residues. The V and J ends lost 5 bases and 2 bases, in that order; junction bases with no gene match: 5. Germline V gene data show CDR1 as LNHDA and CDR2 as SQIVND (reference sequence). CDR3 sequence: CASSAGTSAYNEQFF. CDR3 nucleotides: TGTGCCAGTAGTGCCGGGACTAGTGCCTACAATGAGCAGTTCTTC.

The chain is built from TRBV14 and TRBJ2-7; the D gene is possibly TRBD1 (6 bases). The germline gives CDR1 SGHDN, CDR2 FVKESK. The V gene lost 5 bases and the J gene lost 6 bases, with 11 bases spanning the gap. The CDR3 sequence is 12 residues long. The CDR3 sequence: CASSLAGVEQYF. As DNA, the CDR3 is TGTGCCAGCAGCTTAGCAGGGGTCGAGCAGTACTTC. Variable domain in full (rest from reference TRBV14 and TRBJ2-7): EAGVTQFPSHSVIEKGQTVTLRCDPISGHDNLYWYRRVMGKEIKFLLHFVKESKQDESGMPNNRFLAERTGGTYSTLKVQPAELEDSGVYFCASSLAGVEQYFGPGTRLTVT.